Listed here is a single TCR beta chain. Its target is unknown. The V end lost 1 base, the J end lost 1 base, and 9 bases lay between the germline ends. CDR1 SGHDN and CDR2 FVKESK come from the germline V gene. The CDR3 extends over 15 amino acids. This record comes from a study of CD8+ T cells in alopecia areata. Study-level results: Persistence of many expanded lesional clones was seen in scalp and blood during tofacitinib.

Noted treatment: oral pan-JAK inhibitor, 5-10 mg twice daily. Sequencing relied on a cDNA template that was reverse transcribed from extracted RNA. Sequenced by immunoSEQ multiplex PCR; TCRdb stores in-frame clones only, minus some. The repertoire has approximately 140,000 clones, 86% of them found once; the top ten carry roughly an eighth. The material sequenced was CD8+ T cells sorted from blood, taken at week 4, from a patient treated with tofacitinib. V gene TRBV14 combines with J gene TRBJ2-3; a weak D match, TRBD2 (5 bases). The clonotype comes from a human donor with alopecia areata. The CDR3 DNA follows: TGTGCCAGCAGCCAAGTGCGGCGGGGCACAGATACGCAGTATTTT. As protein: CASSQVRRGTDTQYF.